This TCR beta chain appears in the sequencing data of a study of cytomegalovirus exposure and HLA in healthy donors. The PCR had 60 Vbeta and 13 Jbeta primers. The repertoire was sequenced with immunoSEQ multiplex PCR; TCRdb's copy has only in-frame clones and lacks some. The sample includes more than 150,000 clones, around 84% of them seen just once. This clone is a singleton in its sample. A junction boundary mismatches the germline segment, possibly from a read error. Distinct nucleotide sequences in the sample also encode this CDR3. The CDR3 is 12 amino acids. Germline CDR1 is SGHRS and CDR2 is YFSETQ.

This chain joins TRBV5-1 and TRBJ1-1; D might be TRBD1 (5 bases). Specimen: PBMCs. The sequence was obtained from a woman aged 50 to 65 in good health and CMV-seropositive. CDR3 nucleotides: TGTGCCAGCAGCTTGAGGGGCACTGAAGCTTTCTTT. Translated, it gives CASSLRGTEAFF. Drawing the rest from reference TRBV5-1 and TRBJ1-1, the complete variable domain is KAGVTQTPRYLIKTRGQQVTLSCSPISGHRSVSWYQQTPGQGLQFLFEYFSETQRNKGNFPGRFSGRQFSNSRSEMNVSTLELGDSALYLCASSLRGTEAFFGQGTRLTVV.